A single sample gave rise to the 11 T cell receptor beta chains below, sequenced in a study of blood T cell repertoires in COVID-19. Profiling relied on immunoSEQ multiplex PCR, and the TCRdb table lists in-frame clones only, not all of them. The profile shows 27,000 or so clones, about 90% of them singletons. The material sequenced was peripheral blood. The source is a human donor in a cohort sampled during active COVID-19.

This chain joins TRBV6-5 and TRBJ2-4, with 8 positions matching TRBD1. The CDR3 runs to 15 residues. Trimming removed 6 bases from V and 9 bases from J; junction bases left unmatched: 13. The germline V gene has CDR1 MNHEY and CDR2 SVGAGI. The CDR3 spells CASSSRVRGQGIQYF. CDR3 bases: TGTGCCAGCAGCTCGCGCGTCAGGGGGCAAGGCATTCAGTACTTC.

The CDR3 is CASSIDRGSLGYGYTF. For the CDR3, the DNA is TGTGCCAGTAGTATAGATAGGGGGTCCCTCGGCTATGGCTACACCTTC. The genes are TRBV19 and TRBJ1-2, with TRBD1 as a possible D gene (6 bases). Between the trimmed V and J ends, which lost 0 bases and 4 bases, there was a span of 15 bases. The germline gives CDR1 LNHDA, CDR2 SQIVND (reference sequence). This CDR3 comprises 16 residues.

This rearrangement joins TRBV24-1 to TRBJ2-3; TRBD1 matches 9 bases. Germline CDR1 reads KGHDR; CDR2 reads SFDVKD. The CDR3 extends over 17 amino acids. The ends lost 3 bases at V and 4 bases at J; junction bases unmatched: 10. As DNA, the CDR3 is TGTGCCACCAGTGATAGAGTAGGGACAGGGAAGGCAGATACGCAGTATTTT. Protein sequence: CATSDRVGTGKADTQYF.

The J gene is TRBJ2-3, the V gene TRBV4-1, with D possibly TRBD2 on 6 matching bases. V was pared by 6 bases and J by 6 bases, with 19 bases between. Germline-derived CDR1 and CDR2 are MGHRA and YSYEKL. The CDR3 covers 15 residues. CDR3 in amino acids: CASSSAGSQVDTQYF. The CDR3 DNA follows: TGCGCCAGCAGTTCAGCGGGTTCGCAGGTGGATACGCAGTATTTT.

The CDR3 bases are TGCGCCAGCAGTCAGGAGGGATCGGATAATTCACCCCTCCACTTT. Protein: CASSQEGSDNSPLHF. The chain has TRBV5-1 and TRBJ1-6; D is ambiguous. Germline V gene sequence: CDR1 SGHRS, CDR2 YFSETQ. Trimming cost V 5 bases and J 5 bases, with 14 bases left between them. The CDR3 has 15 residues.

This sequence joins TRBV6-5 and TRBJ2-7, with D perhaps TRBD2 (6 bases). Germline CDR1 is MNHEY and CDR2 is SVGAGI. The V end lost 5 bases, the J end lost 4 bases, and 18 bases lay between the germline ends. This CDR3 comprises 15 residues. Here the CDR3 DNA reads TGTGCCAGCAGTCCGACGGGACTCCCCGGGTACGAGCAGTACTTC. Translated: CASSPTGLPGYEQYF.

The chain employs TRBV21-1 and TRBJ1-2; the table's D call TRBD1 went unverified against the DNA. TRBV21-1 is assigned pseudogene status. The CDR3 has 16 residues. CDR3 residues: CASSKVARTGNEGYTF. The CDR3 nucleotides read TGTGCCAGCAGCAAAGTGGCCAGGACAGGGAACGAGGGCTACACCTTC.

This sequence joins TRBV9 and TRBJ2-1; 8 bases are shared with TRBD2. With V trimmed by 0 bases and J by 6 bases, 8 bases remained unmatched. CDR1 is SGDLS, CDR2 YYNGEE, per germline. The CDR3 covers 16 residues. CDR3 sequence reads: CASSVALAGNINEQFF. The CDR3 region has the DNA TGTGCCAGCAGCGTAGCATTAGCGGGGAATATCAATGAGCAGTTCTTC. Full variable domain (rest looked up from reference TRBV9 and TRBJ2-1): DSGVTQTPKHLITATGQRVTLRCSPRSGDLSVYWYQQSLDQGLQFLIQYYNGEERAKGNILERFSAQQFPDLHSELNLSSLELGDSALYFCASSVALAGNINEQFFGPGTRLTVL.

This clone occurred once. V and J are TRBV5-1 and TRBJ2-2; D remains unclear. With 7 bases removed from V and 6 bases from J, the gap between germline ends came to 16 bases. The CDR3 has 14 amino acids. The V gene's germline CDR1 is SGHRS and CDR2 YFSETQ. CDR3 bases: TGCGCCAGCGGTAGTGCCCCAGGTTCCGGGGAGCTGTTTTTT. Its protein product is CASGSAPGSGELFF. Variable domain in full (rest from reference TRBV5-1 and TRBJ2-2): KAGVTQTPRYLIKTRGQQVTLSCSPISGHRSVSWYQQTPGQGLQFLFEYFSETQRNKGNFPGRFSGRQFSNSRSEMNVSTLELGDSALYLCASGSAPGSGELFFGEGSRLTVL.

The chain uses TRBV5-1 and TRBJ1-1; 9 nucleotides line up with TRBD1. The CDR3 length is 18 residues. Germline-derived CDR1 and CDR2 are SGHRS and YFSETQ. The V and J ends lost 2 bases and 4 bases, in that order; junction bases with no gene match: 15. As DNA, the CDR3 is TGCGCCAGCAGCTTTGGGATTGGGACAGGGCGGTCGAGCACTGAAGCTTTCTTT. Protein sequence: CASSFGIGTGRSSTEAFF.

The J gene is TRBJ2-1, the V gene TRBV4-1; 9 bases match TRBD2. Germline V CDR1 and CDR2: MGHRA, YSYEKL. The ends lost 1 base at V and 5 bases at J; junction bases unmatched: 9. The CDR3 spans 17 residues. CDR3 residues: CASSQVNAGGLNNEQFF. DNA of the CDR3: TGCGCCAGCAGCCAAGTAAACGCGGGAGGGCTAAACAATGAGCAGTTCTTC.